This T cell receptor beta chain is drawn from a study of blood T cell repertoires in COVID-19. Across the whole study: Acute and convalescent COVID-19 samples came from the United States, Italy and Spain. The cDNA or gDNA used as material had been derived from T cells, B-cell-depleted T cells, or PBMCs.

Trimming took off 3 bases at V and 2 bases at J, with 13 bases between the two ends. This CDR3 spans 15 amino acids. The V gene's germline CDR1 is SGHTA and CDR2 FQGNSA. In the authors' workflow: Reference gene primer amplification gave estimated nucleated cell counts. Sequencing used immunoSEQ multiplex PCR; TCRdb keeps in-frame clones, though not all of them. V and J calls and clone size are copied from that table; D and trimming were computed from the DNA. The sample has 220,000 or so clones, approximately 83% seen once. Sequences were obtained from peripheral blood. The chain joins TRBV7-2 to TRBJ1-1; D might be TRBD1 (5 bases). The sequence was obtained from an older woman with acute or convalescent COVID-19. The CDR3 spells CASSLGTGINTEAFF. CDR3 in DNA: TGTGCCAGCAGCTTGGGTACAGGAATAAACACTGAAGCTTTCTTT.